This T cell receptor (beta chain) derives from a study of CD8 T cells in Susac syndrome (dated by TCRdb to the late 2010s). Study-wide context: Of the Susac syndrome patients who were sequenced, roughly 6 had clinically active disease and 8 or 9 were in clinical remission. At blood withdrawal, Susac syndrome patients were either therapy-naive, taking corticosteroids (in some cases with IVIg as well), or taking IVIg alone. Whether CD8+ T cell activation and differentiation in Susac syndrome was antigen driven was tested using repertoire sequencing.

Counted from cysteine to phenylalanine, this CDR3 has 13 amino acids. Here the CDR3 DNA is all that survives: 39 bases in frame from base 1. CDR1 and CDR2 (SGHVS, FQNEAQ) derive from the germline V gene. V drops 2 bases and J drops 2 bases, leaving 7 bases in between. This clonotype was observed a handful of times. Its antigen specificity is not known. Base-call qualities are not available, and no considerably larger clone is one nucleotide away. Peripheral blood CD8+ and CD4+ T cells from healthy donors, Susac syndrome patients and multiple sclerosis patients were profiled by high-throughput TCR beta sequencing. Susac syndrome patients met recently defined diagnostic criteria for definite or probable disease. Bulk CD8+ and CD4+ T cells were purified by magnetic negative isolation, while CD8+ TEMRA cells were enriched using FACS. Blood was drawn into EDTA tubes, processed within 24 hours, and PBMCs were isolated by density gradient centrifugation. PBMCs intended for TCR sequencing were cryopreserved in liquid nitrogen and were subsequently thawed in a 37 degrees C water bath. Purity of sorted or isolated CD4+, CD8+ and CD8+ TEMRA cells was at least 90%.

Study-wide conclusions, independent of this receptor: The CD4+ T cell repertoire of patients with Susac syndrome showed no detectable clonal expansion. The number of individuals in the TCR sequencing and HLA analysis was recognized as being relatively small.

RNA was extracted with the RNeasy kit and roughly 0.45 to 1 ug was reverse transcribed using random hexamers. TCR beta CDR3 regions were amplified with the immunoSEQ multiplex PCR assay covering 54 Vbeta and 13 Jbeta segments. Bias from PCR amplification was corrected by using a synthetic template baseline for primer optimization and for computational correction. In the original analysis: Reads were annotated to V, D and J genes according to IMGT and were analyzed with immunoSEQ Analyzer, with only productive sequences retained. Clonality was calculated as one minus the Shannon entropy normalized by log2 of the number of productive unique sequences. Public and private clones were assessed among the 100 most prevalent clones of each patient and control. Susac-specific clones were defined as absent from healthy and MS cohorts, about 1,100 published viral clones and other ImmuneACCESS disease sequences. In-frame beta chains were kept once TCRdb had trimmed the public reads at Q25 with fastp and called clones with MiXCR. Records with the same CDR3 protein are collapsed into one entry carrying the most frequent genes and DNA. TCRdb's processing, not the authors' own work, is the source of the V and J calls. A total of about 240,000 distinct CDR3 sequences appear in this sample, 90% to 96% of them only once. The top ten clonotypes cover less than 0.11% of the sample.

Sample: CD4+ T cells from PBMCs. The sequence was obtained from a human donor with Susac syndrome. The V and J genes are TRBV7-8 and TRBJ2-7; the D call is tentative, TRBD1 or TRBD2, as each matches 5 bases. At the DNA level, the sequence is TGTGCCAGCAGCTTACGGGGCACCTACGAGCAGTACTTC. This gives the protein CASSLRGTYEQYF.